This T cell receptor beta chain emerged from a study of T cells in Graves' hyperthyroidism and ophthalmopathy. This clonotype was seen once. Its antigen is not known. Germline CDR1 is SNHLY and CDR2 is FYNNEI. V gave up 6 bases and J gave up 7 bases, with 13 bases separating them. CDR3 length equals 14 residues. Study results and caveats: A model using 13 V-J features told ophthalmopathy apart from stable hyperthyroidism. The model foresaw ophthalmopathy a median about 6.1 months prior to onset.

The study based diagnoses on clinical symptoms, serum thyroxine and TRAb, thyroid ultrasound and orbital computed tomography. Amplification yielded TCR beta CDR3 regions, with RNA transcripts as the source. When the TCR CDR3 underwent first-round RT-PCR, the HTBI primer set was used. Using its own MiXCR run on the multiplex PCR reads, TCRdb lists one record per CDR3 protein. In the table there are approximately 700,000 distinct CDR3 sequences, roughly 45% of which are singletons. This TCR came from an adult man with Graves' disease, either hyperthyroidism or ophthalmopathy (not recorded which). The sequencing sample was made of peripheral blood or thyroid tissue (not recorded which). The V gene is TRBV2, the J gene TRBJ1-6, with D tentatively TRBD1 (6 bases). The CDR3 spells CASRDQGRNSPLHF. CDR3 DNA sequence: TGTGCCAGCAGGGATCAGGGGCGAAATTCACCCCTCCACTTT.